This record looks at one TCR beta chain sequence and its context. It lacks a known antigen. Base qualities are not at hand, and no much larger clone is one base apart. The germline V gene yields SGHDN for CDR1 and FVKESK for CDR2. Deletion took 4 bases off V and 3 bases off J, with a span of 9 bases between the germline ends. Measured from the cysteine to the phenylalanine, the CDR3 is 13 residues long. The retained sequence is limited to the CDR3, 39 bases, with the frame set at the first base. This specimen belongs to a study of T cells in localized non-small cell lung cancer (dated by TCRdb to about 2020). About the investigation overall: T cell repertoires of 200 to 250 early-stage NSCLC patients were analyzed, with tumors being compared against uninvolved tumor-adjacent lungs. The cohort comprised some 240 treatment-naïve NSCLC patients with resected, localized lung tumors. Of the NSCLC patients, fewer than 150 were male and 107 were female, and the mean age was around 70 years.

At diagnosis, peripheral blood, uninvolved tumor-adjacent lung and tumor were collected and were preserved as a mix of fresh-frozen and FFPE material. For TCR repertoire profiling, blood samples were analyzed as peripheral blood mononuclear cells. TCR beta CDR3 regions were sequenced from DNA using the immunoSEQ Assay. Per the authors' processing: To compute T cell density, TCR beta template counts were normalized to usable DNA, which was estimated by amplifying housekeeping genes. Using the preseqR package, richness was estimated by extrapolating to 120,000 templates for tissue samples and 400,000 templates for PBMC samples. Clonality was calculated as one minus Pielou's evenness. To identify tissue-enriched TCRs, differential abundance testing was run on productive amino-acid clonotypes with a minimum total count of 5 and an alpha of 0.1. The Jaccard Index and the Morisita Overlap Index were used to quantify repertoire overlap between compartments. GLIPH grouped TCR beta CDR3s together with public tetramer-defined viral CDR3s, and a viral motif had to include at least three viral sequences and show V-gene enrichment. Drawn from immuneACCESS, this table holds only the in-frame rearrangements with V and J called that TCRdb kept. Clones are partly lost; checked studies trace under half to an unresolved V gene and leave the rest unexplained. V and J calls and clone size are those listed in that table; D and trimming were worked out from the DNA. The sample includes about 26,000 clones, with 70% to 90% observed a single time. 11% to 15% of the sample is in the top ten clones.

General study outcomes and caveats: A median of about 55 of the top 100 tumor clones were detected in paired uninvolved adjacent lung, and 28 of these tumor clones were also found among the top 100 clones of the paired uninvolved adjacent lung. Because the study design was exploratory, TCR variables were selected using unadjusted p-values without false-discovery rate correction. Because multi-region sequencing of the tumors was not done, intratumor heterogeneity could not be ruled out. Uninvolved tumor-adjacent lung showed the highest T cell clonality, higher than tumor, which suggests more focused antigenic responses in the uninvolved tumor-adjacent lung. Longer overall survival was associated with higher T cell density in blood, whereas shorter survival was associated with higher clonality in adjacent lung.

This receptor was identified in a female donor at least 60 years old with stage II squamous cell lung carcinoma. The sample here was peripheral blood, taken before any cancer treatment. This sequence uses TRBV14 and TRBJ1-2; TRBD1 is a possible D gene, resting on 5 matching bases. The CDR3 protein sequence reads: CASSLDSDYGYTF. The nucleotide sequence is TGTGCCAGCAGCCTCGACAGTGACTATGGCTACACCTTC.